Reported below is one T cell receptor beta chain. TCRdb's table, derived via immunoSEQ multiplex PCR, lists solely in-frame clones and lacks some. The data contain roughly 280,000 clones, 91% of them singletons. This CDR3 has 15 residues. Trimming took 3 bases from V and 6 from J; bases not matched to a gene: 7. Germline values: CDR1 DFQATT, CDR2 SNEGSKA (reference sequence). The data were taken from a study of blood T cell repertoires in COVID-19. This rearrangement joins TRBV20-1 to TRBJ1-6; 8 bases match TRBD1. The sample was PBMCs or T cells enriched from blood (not recorded which). The TCR sequence derives from a man aged 40-55 years who had been exposed to COVID-19. Here the CDR3 DNA reads TGCAGTGCTAGTCCCGGGACAGGACTTAATTCACCCCTCCACTTT. Amino acids: CSASPGTGLNSPLHF.